This is a list of T cell receptor beta chains from one sample in a study of blood T cell repertoires in COVID-19. Here immunoSEQ multiplex PCR was the method, and the copy in TCRdb shows in-frame clones only, minus some. This table has fewer than 350,000 clones, over 75% appearing once. The sequencing sample was made of peripheral blood. These receptors all stem from a human donor in a cohort sampled during active COVID-19. CDR3s include the opening cysteine and the closing phenylalanine or tryptophan. The D gene is left open where the match is weak. The listing skips clone size in some rows; elsewhere it reads once, few, many or a size class.

>TRBD2|TRBV10-1|TRBJ2-7|.
CASNSRERGPPYEQYF
TGCGCCAGCAATTCCCGGGAGCGGGGTCCCCCCTACGAGCAGTACTTC
>.|TRBV9|TRBJ1-2|.
CASGGHLNYGYTF
TGTGCCAGCGGGGGACATCTAAACTATGGCTACACCTTC
>TRBD2|TRBV18|TRBJ2-7|.
CASSPGGAHYEQYF
TGTGCCAGCTCACCCGGGGGGGCCCACTACGAGCAGTACTTC
>TRBD1|TRBV27|TRBJ2-7|.
CASSLSAPGQGWYEQYF
TGTGCCAGCAGTTTATCCGCGCCGGGACAGGGATGGTACGAGCAGTACTTC
>.|TRBV27|TRBJ2-1|.
CASSFGRGRDEQFF
TGTGCCAGCAGTTTTGGGCGGGGTAGGGATGAGCAGTTCTTC
>TRBD1|TRBV6-5|TRBJ1-1|.
CATFLTGGTEAFF
TGTGCCACTTTCCTGACAGGGGGCACTGAAGCTTTCTTT
>.|TRBV9|TRBJ2-5|.
CASSPLIQGSQETQYF
TGTGCCAGCAGCCCCTTAATTCAGGGATCCCAAGAGACCCAGTACTTC
>TRBD2|TRBV7-9|TRBJ2-2|many
CASSPSAAGGPSGELFF
TGTGCCAGCAGCCCCTCGGCGGCGGGGGGCCCCAGCGGGGAGCTGTTTTTT
>.|TRBV6-5|TRBJ2-7|.
CASSTQQAHEQYF
TGTGCCAGCAGTACCCAACAGGCCCACGAGCAGTACTTC
>.|TRBV5-8|TRBJ1-6|.
CASSFGSSPLHF
TGTGCCAGCAGCTTTGGCAGTTCACCCCTCCACTTT
>.|TRBV28|TRBJ2-1|.
CASSPRGSYNEQFF
TGTGCCAGCAGTCCGCGGGGCTCCTACAATGAGCAGTTCTTC
>.|TRBV29-1|TRBJ1-4|.
CSVVRNEKLFF
TGCAGCGTTGTGCGGAATGAAAAACTGTTTTTT
>TRBD1|TRBV24-1|TRBJ1-2|.
CATSDSQGRHTF
TGTGCCACCAGTGATTCACAGGGGCGCCACACCTTC
>.|TRBV30|TRBJ1-2|.
CAWSDRAVDGYTF
TGTGCCTGGAGCGACCGCGCGGTAGATGGCTACACCTTC
>.|TRBV21-1|TRBJ1-3|.
CASSKGLEVVGNTIYF
TGTGCCAGCAGCAAAGGACTTGAGGTAGTTGGAAACACCATATATTTT
>TRBD1|TRBV14|TRBJ1-6|.
CASSQGQGNSPLHF
TGTGCCAGCAGCCAAGGACAGGGAAATTCACCCCTCCACTTT
>.|TRBV24-1|TRBJ2-1|.
CATSDTLGDNNAYNEQFF
TGTGCCACCAGTGATACGCTGGGTGACAATAACGCCTACAATGAGCAGTTCTTC
>TRBD2|TRBV6-1|TRBJ2-7|.
CASSEWELAGDSYEQYF
TGTGCCAGCAGTGAATGGGAACTAGCGGGAGACTCCTACGAGCAGTACTTC
>.|TRBV6-1|TRBJ2-7|.
CASSEVRGEQYF
TGTGCCAGCAGTGAAGTCCGGGGTGAGCAGTACTTC
>.|TRBV7-3|TRBJ1-1|once
CASSLGGQEEAFF
TGTGCCAGCAGCTTAGGAGGGCAGGAGGAAGCTTTCTTT
>.|TRBV29-1|TRBJ1-1|.
CSVRLDRDTEAFF
TGCAGCGTCCGCCTGGACAGAGACACTGAAGCTTTCTTT
>.|TRBV7-9|TRBJ2-1|once
CASSLMGSEQFF
TGTGCCAGCAGCTTGATGGGGAGTGAGCAGTTCTTC
>.|TRBV7-3|TRBJ1-6|.
CASSLEHGNNSPLHF
TGTGCCAGCAGCTTAGAACACGGGAATAATTCACCCCTCCACTTT
>TRBD2|TRBV2|TRBJ2-7|.
CASSFRAGGLYEQYF
TGTGCCAGCAGTTTCCGAGCGGGGGGGCTGTACGAGCAGTACTTC
>TRBD1|TRBV7-8|TRBJ2-2|.
CASSHLGQGYTGELFF
TGTGCCAGCAGCCATTTAGGACAGGGGTACACCGGGGAGCTGTTTTTT
>.|TRBV30|TRBJ2-6|.
CAWSVKEGKSGANVLTF
TGTGCCTGGAGTGTAAAGGAGGGGAAGTCTGGGGCCAACGTCCTGACTTTC
>TRBD1|TRBV7-3|TRBJ2-7|.
CASSPDSGTVNYEQYF
TGTGCCAGCAGCCCAGACTCCGGGACAGTCAACTACGAGCAGTACTTC
>.|TRBV10-3|TRBJ2-4|.
CAISDGQGMSKNIQYF
TGTGCCATCAGTGATGGGCAGGGGATGTCCAAAAACATTCAGTACTTC
>.|TRBV5-4|TRBJ2-7|once
CASSSKGGGTYEQYF
TGTGCCAGCAGCTCCAAAGGGGGGGGGACCTACGAGCAGTACTTC
>TRBD1|TRBV7-6|TRBJ2-1|.
CASSPTGLGYEQFF
TGTGCCAGCAGCCCGACAGGGCTAGGCTATGAGCAGTTCTTC
>TRBD2|TRBV30|TRBJ2-1|.
CAWNSGGLEQFF
TGTGCCTGGAATAGCGGGGGGCTTGAGCAGTTCTTC
>TRBD1|TRBV2|TRBJ1-5|.
CASSRQGGSNQPQHF
TGTGCCAGCAGTAGACAGGGAGGAAGCAATCAGCCCCAGCATTTT
>.|TRBV6-5|TRBJ1-1|few
CASSRGGGATEAFF
TGTGCCAGCAGCAGAGGTGGGGGCGCGACTGAAGCTTTCTTT
>.|TRBV27|TRBJ2-3|.
CASSLAGYTDTQYF
TGTGCCAGCAGTTTAGCGGGGTACACAGATACGCAGTATTTT
>TRBD1|TRBV15|TRBJ1-1|.
CATSREKGANTEAFF
TGTGCCACCAGCAGAGAGAAGGGGGCGAACACTGAAGCTTTCTTT
>TRBD1|TRBV11-2|TRBJ1-1|.
CASSLARQGPEAFF
TGTGCCAGCAGCTTAGCCCGACAGGGGCCTGAAGCTTTCTTT
>TRBD1|TRBV4-1|TRBJ1-1|.
CASSHLDRGYEAFF
TGCGCCAGCAGCCACCTGGACAGGGGGTATGAAGCTTTCTTT
>.|TRBV5-1|TRBJ1-2|once
CASSLDTGRIYTF
TGCGCCAGCAGCTTGGACACAGGAAGAATCTACACCTTC
>TRBD2|TRBV12-5|TRBJ2-5|once
CASGQGLAGQETQYF
TGTGCTAGTGGTCAGGGACTAGCGGGGCAAGAGACCCAGTACTTC
>.|TRBV12-2|TRBJ1-5|.
CASRLVGFGDNQPQHF
TGTGCAAGTCGCTTAGTAGGTTTTGGAGACAATCAGCCCCAGCATTTT
>.|TRBV5-1|TRBJ2-7|.
CASSVPSPEQYF
TGCGCCAGCAGCGTCCCTTCCCCCGAGCAGTACTTC
>.|TRBV6-1|TRBJ2-2|.
CASSEGGARNTGELFF
TGTGCCAGCAGTGAGGGCGGGGCTAGGAACACCGGGGAGCTGTTTTTT
>.|TRBV7-9|TRBJ1-1|.
CASSSLRGGTEAFF
TGTGCCAGCAGCTCCTTAAGAGGGGGCACTGAAGCTTTCTTT
>.|TRBV5-1|TRBJ2-7|.
CASSPGNEQYF
TGCGCCAGCAGCCCGGGGAACGAGCAGTACTTC
>TRBD1|TRBV4-1|TRBJ1-1|.
CASSRQRTGDFGAFF
TGCGCCAGCAGCCGGCAAAGGACAGGGGATTTTGGAGCTTTCTTT
>.|TRBV27|TRBJ2-1|.
CATSGAYNEQFF
TGTGCCACCTCCGGGGCCTACAATGAGCAGTTCTTC
>.|TRBV19|TRBJ2-7|.
CASSIVLTYEQYF
TGTGCCAGTAGTATTGTACTCACCTACGAGCAGTACTTC